This passage covers 32 T cell receptor beta chains from one sample sequenced in a study of CD8 T cells in Susac syndrome. The authors reverse transcribed roughly 0.5 to 1 ug RNA with random hexamers. One entry per CDR3 protein, called by TCRdb with MiXCR from the immunoSEQ multiplex PCR reads. The sample comprises approximately 220,000 distinct CDR3 sequences, about 95% of which are singletons, and 0.082% rests with the top ten. Sequenced input: CD4+ T cells from PBMCs. Receptors were obtained from a human donor with multiple sclerosis.

This chain connects TRBV20-1 to TRBJ2-1; D may be TRBD1 (6 bases). The CDR3 runs 16 residues. Germline-derived CDR1 and CDR2 are DFQATT and SNEGSKA (reference sequence). V was shortened by 0 bases and J by 3 bases, with 15 bases between the two germline ends. The chain's CDR3 is CSARDQGTPHYNEQFF. In DNA form, the CDR3 reads TGCAGTGCTAGAGATCAGGGGACACCCCACTACAATGAGCAGTTCTTC.

The CDR3 nucleotides read TGTGCCAGCAGCCGGGGGGAACTAAGCTCCTACAATGAGCAGTTCTTC. It encodes CASSRGELSSYNEQFF. V is TRBV27 and J is TRBJ2-1; 7 nucleotides match TRBD2. CDR3 length: 16 amino acids. CDR1 and CDR2 from the germline V gene are MNHEY and SMNVEV (reference sequence). V shed 6 bases and J 0 bases; nucleotides not matched to a gene: 8.

The J gene is TRBJ1-2, the V gene TRBV30, with unresolved D. Germline values: CDR1 GTSNPN, CDR2 SVGIG (reference sequence). The ends were cut back, 5 bases at V and 2 bases at J, with 12 bases in the middle. The CDR3 runs to 13 residues. CDR3: CAWEVHLNYGYTF. The CDR3 DNA sequence: TGTGCCTGGGAGGTGCACCTGAACTATGGCTACACCTTC.

CDR3 bases: TGTGCCAGCCAGCTAGTAACAGGGCTCCCCGATCACTATGGCTACACCTTC. Protein product: CASQLVTGLPDHYGYTF. The chain joins TRBV7-8 to TRBJ1-2, with D tentatively TRBD1 (6 bases). V shed 8 bases and J shed 3 bases, with 25 bases lying between them. The germline gives CDR1 SGHVS, CDR2 FQNEAQ. CDR3 length: 17 residues.

The chain uses TRBV6-5 and TRBJ1-5; perhaps TRBD1 as D (6 bases). Germline assignment: CDR1 MNHEY and CDR2 SVGAGI. The CDR3 extends over 15 amino acids. V was clipped by 0 bases and J by 3 bases, with 9 bases between them. The CDR3 loop reads CASSYSGTPNQPQHF. For the CDR3, the DNA is TGTGCCAGCAGTTACTCAGGGACACCCAATCAGCCCCAGCATTTT.

V is TRBV30 and J is TRBJ1-1; D is unclear. V was clipped by 4 bases and J by 10 bases, with 16 bases between them. CDR1 and CDR2 (germline): GTSNPN, SVGIG (reference sequence). The CDR3 extends over 12 amino acids. The CDR3 DNA reads as TGTGCCTGGACCCGTGGGTTGGGGAGAGCTTTCTTT. It specifies CAWTRGLGRAFF.

The rearrangement links TRBV20-1 to TRBJ2-1, with D possibly being TRBD2 (6 bases). The germline gives CDR1 DFQATT, CDR2 SNEGSKA (reference sequence). This CDR3 has 14 residues. Deletions cut 3 bases from V and 8 bases from J, with 17 bases between. CDR3 DNA sequence: TGCAGTGCTAGTGCCGGGACTGCGGCCGATGAGCAGTTCTTC. Translating gives CSASAGTAADEQFF.

This chain uses TRBV3-1 with TRBJ1-2; D is uncertain. The V gene's germline CDR1 is LGHDT and CDR2 YNNKEL (reference sequence). V lost 0 bases and J 4 bases, leaving 12 bases between the germline ends. The CDR3 has 15 residues. The CDR3 DNA sequence: TGTGCCAGCAGCCAAGATAGGCCGGCCCTCTATGGCTACACCTTC. Protein sequence: CASSQDRPALYGYTF.

This rearrangement joins TRBV2 to TRBJ2-7; TRBD2 agrees at 13 bases. J gave up 0 bases and V 4 bases, and 9 bases lay outside the gene matches. The CDR3 loop spans 18 amino acids. CDR1 is SNHLY, CDR2 FYNNEI, per germline. The CDR3 loop reads CASSVSGLAGYRSYEQYF. The CDR3 coding sequence is TGTGCCAGCAGTGTCTCGGGACTAGCGGGATACCGCTCCTACGAGCAGTACTTC. Complete variable domain (other parts from reference TRBV2 and TRBJ2-7): EPEVTQTPSHQVTQMGQEVILRCVPISNHLYFYWYRQILGQKVEFLVSFYNNEISEKSEIFDDQFSVERPDGSNFTLKIRSTKLEDSAMYFCASSVSGLAGYRSYEQYFGPGTRLTVT.

The chain links TRBV11-2 to TRBJ1-5; D is unclear. The CDR3 contains 14 residues. The V end was cut by 2 bases, the J end by 0 bases, with 5 bases between. CDR1 is SGHAT, CDR2 FQNNGV, per germline. The CDR3 DNA reads TGTGCCAGCAGCTTACAAACTAGCAATCAGCCCCAGCATTTT. Translated, it gives CASSLQTSNQPQHF.

The V and J genes are TRBV30 and TRBJ1-2; TRBD1 agrees at 8 bases. In germline, CDR1 is GTSNPN, CDR2 SVGIG (reference sequence). V shed 4 bases and J 7 bases; nucleotides not matched to a gene: 8. The CDR3 contains 13 residues. The CDR3 DNA sequence: TGTGCCTGGAACGCAGGGGGCGAAGGTGGCTACACCTTC. This sequence encodes CAWNAGGEGGYTF.

The gene calls are TRBV12-3 or TRBV12-4 and TRBJ2-1, with D unclear. The CDR3 extends over 15 amino acids. Between the trimmed V and J ends, which lost 5 bases and 5 bases, there was a span of 16 bases. This chain's CDR3 is CASSRPRSGNNEQFF. The CDR3 region has the DNA TGTGCCAGCAGTCGCCCTCGTAGTGGGAACAATGAGCAGTTCTTC.

This clonotype occurred once. This chain connects TRBV30 to TRBJ2-3; tentative D call: TRBD1 (6 bases). The CDR3 loop spans 13 amino acids. Germline assignment: CDR1 GTSNPN and CDR2 SVGIG (reference sequence). The V and J ends lost 2 bases and 7 bases respectively, with 13 bases between them. CDR3 region: CAWSTQQGNTQYF. The CDR3 DNA reads as TGTGCCTGGAGTACCCAACAGGGCAATACGCAGTATTTT.

The V call is TRBV29-1, the J call TRBJ2-7, with 9 positions matching TRBD1. The CDR3 is 11 residues long. Germline V gene lookup returns CDR1 SQVTM and CDR2 ANQGSEA. V gave up 7 bases and J gave up 4 bases; unmatched junction bases: 2. CDR3 sequence: CSAGTGYEQYF. In DNA, the CDR3 is TGCAGCGCCGGGACAGGGTACGAGCAGTACTTC.

The chain links TRBV30 to TRBJ1-1, with D hard to call. The CDR3 length is 13 residues. The germline gives CDR1 GTSNPN, CDR2 SVGIG (reference sequence). The V and J ends lost 3 bases and 0 bases respectively, with 8 bases between them. CDR3 coding DNA: TGTGCCTGGAGAAGTGGAGTGAACACTGAAGCTTTCTTT. Translating gives CAWRSGVNTEAFF.

The CDR3 DNA reads TGTGCCTGGAGTGTCAAGGGCAATCAGCCCCAGCATTTT. Translating it yields CAWSVKGNQPQHF. The V gene is TRBV30, the J gene TRBJ1-5, with D uncertain. V was cut by 0 bases and J by 2 bases, with 5 bases left in between. Germline V lookup: CDR1 GTSNPN, CDR2 SVGIG (reference sequence). This CDR3 has 13 residues.

The chain joins TRBV20-1 to TRBJ2-5; no clear D. CDR1 is DFQATT, CDR2 SNEGSKA, per germline (reference sequence). The V and J ends lost 2 bases and 1 base respectively, with 14 bases between them. The CDR3 loop spans 15 amino acids. The DNA of the CDR3 is TGCAGTGCTAGACACTTTTCCCTCAGCCAAGAGACCCAGTACTTC. Its protein product is CSARHFSLSQETQYF.

The rearrangement links TRBV3-1 to TRBJ2-1; D is ambiguous. Germline assignment: CDR1 LGHDT and CDR2 YNNKEL (reference sequence). V lost 1 base to trimming and J lost 9 bases, with 10 bases between them. The CDR3 runs 13 residues. This CDR3 reads CASSQVRNGEQFF. CDR3 DNA: TGTGCCAGCAGCCAAGTCAGAAACGGTGAGCAGTTCTTC.

The chain uses TRBV20-1 and TRBJ1-1; perhaps TRBD1 as D (5 bases). Trimming stripped 7 bases from V and 2 bases from J, with 17 bases between. The CDR3 totals 14 residues. Germline assignment: CDR1 DFQATT and CDR2 SNEGSKA (reference sequence). CDR3: CSVWQGVGNTEAFF. DNA for the CDR3: TGCAGTGTGTGGCAGGGTGTGGGTAACACTGAAGCTTTCTTT.

The V and J genes are TRBV19 and TRBJ1-3, with D uncertain. Trimming left V 7 bases short and J 0 bases short, with 10 bases between. Germline V lookup: CDR1 LNHDA, CDR2 SQIVND (reference sequence). This CDR3 spans 14 amino acids. The CDR3 is CASTAGSSGNTIYF. Here the CDR3 DNA reads TGTGCCAGTACTGCTGGGAGCTCTGGAAACACCATATATTTT.

CDR3 loop: CASSPTGGFTETQYF. CDR3 nucleotides: TGTGCCAGCAGCCCGACCGGGGGGTTCACGGAGACCCAGTACTTC. The rearrangement links TRBV9 to TRBJ2-5; 7 bases fit TRBD2. Germline V gives CDR1 SGDLS, CDR2 YYNGEE. The CDR3 spans 15 residues. Germline trimming cut 4 bases from V and 5 bases from J; bases unmatched to any gene: 11.

The chain recombines TRBV6-6 with TRBJ2-7, with D perhaps assigned TRBD1 or TRBD2 (5 bases each). CDR3 size: 14 residues. The germline V gene has CDR1 MNHNY and CDR2 SVGAGI (reference sequence). With 6 bases removed from V and 2 bases from J, the gap between germline ends came to 14 bases. For the CDR3, the DNA is TGTGCCAGCAGGCCTACCGGGGCACCCTACGAGCAGTACTTC. Its protein product is CASRPTGAPYEQYF.

The chain carries TRBV29-1 and TRBJ2-5; D tentatively fits TRBD1 or TRBD2 (6 bases each). V was shortened by 6 bases and J by 2 bases, with 13 bases between the two germline ends. CDR3 size: 13 residues. CDR1 SQVTM and CDR2 ANQGSEA come from the germline V gene. The CDR3 is CSVGRGPQETQYF. The CDR3 bases are TGCAGCGTCGGACGGGGGCCTCAAGAGACCCAGTACTTC.

The V call is TRBV29-1, the J call TRBJ1-5; 7 nucleotides match TRBD1. The length of the CDR3 is 13 residues. J gave up 9 bases and V 5 bases, and 10 bases lay outside the gene matches. Per the germline V gene, CDR1 is SQVTM and CDR2 is ANQGSEA. CDR3 protein: CSVTQGGGGPQHF. The DNA for the CDR3 is TGCAGCGTTACCCAGGGGGGGGGCGGGCCCCAGCATTTT.

V and J are TRBV11-2 and TRBJ2-1, with D possibly being TRBD1 or TRBD2 (5 bases each). Germline V CDR1 and CDR2: SGHAT, FQNNGV. Deletions cut 1 base from V and 6 bases from J, with 10 bases between. The CDR3 is 14 amino acids. In nucleotides, the CDR3 is TGTGCCAGCAGCTTAGTTGGGGGTTTCAATGAGCAGTTCTTC. Translated, it gives CASSLVGGFNEQFF.

Concerning this clonotype: At one end the junction does not follow the germline gene, possibly because of a read error. The CDR3 is CVSSQVGSGNTIYF. The DNA of the CDR3 is TGTGTCAGCAGCCAAGTGGGATCTGGAAACACCATATATTTT. V is TRBV3-1 and J is TRBJ1-3; D ambiguous. The CDR3 runs 14 residues. Germline CDR1 reads LGHDT; CDR2 reads YNNKEL (reference sequence).

The chain employs TRBV30 and TRBJ1-1, with D unresolved. Between the trimmed V and J ends, which lost 2 bases and 1 base, there was a span of 8 bases. The V gene's germline CDR1 is GTSNPN and CDR2 SVGIG (reference sequence). There are 13 residues in the CDR3. The CDR3, as DNA: TGTGCCTGGAGTTCGGCAGGGAACACTGAAGCTTTCTTT. Protein product: CAWSSAGNTEAFF. The whole variable domain, filled in from reference TRBV30 and TRBJ1-1, reads SQTIHQWPATLVQPVGSPLSLECTVEGTSNPNLYWYRQAAGRGLQLLFYSVGIGQISSEVPQNLSASRPQDRQFILSSKKLLLSDSGFYLCAWSSAGNTEAFFGQGTRLTVV.

The V gene is TRBV12-3 or TRBV12-4, the J gene TRBJ1-5; no definite D call. Trimming removed 3 bases at V and 1 base at J, with 7 bases between. The CDR3 is 14 amino acids. DNA for the CDR3: TGTGCCAGCAGTTTCCCGGACAGCAATCAGCCCCAGCATTTT. Translation: CASSFPDSNQPQHF.

The chain is built from TRBV7-9 and TRBJ1-2; D is undetermined. Germline lookup yields CDR1 SEHNR and CDR2 FQNEAQ (reference sequence). Trimming pared 5 bases from V and 3 bases from J, leaving 13 bases between. The CDR3 extends over 14 amino acids. The CDR3 loop is CASSPPRTDYGYTF. The DNA for the CDR3 is TGTGCCAGCAGCCCCCCCAGGACGGACTATGGCTACACCTTC.

The chain uses TRBV6-6 and TRBJ2-7, with no clear D. There are 13 residues in the CDR3. CDR1 and CDR2 from the germline V gene are MNHNY and SVGAGI (reference sequence). Trimming cost V 0 bases and J 1 base, with 4 bases left between them. The CDR3 loop is CASSYSLSYEQYF. CDR3 DNA sequence: TGTGCCAGCAGTTACTCTCTATCCTACGAGCAGTACTTC.

This clonotype was recorded only once. V and J are TRBV11-2 and TRBJ1-3; D gene ambiguous. Looked up from germline, CDR1 is SGHAT and CDR2 is FQNNGV. The CDR3 totals 13 residues. V dropped 0 bases and J dropped 0 bases, with 0 bases sitting between them. The CDR3 reads CASSLDSGNTIYF. CDR3 nucleotide sequence: TGTGCCAGCAGCTTAGACTCTGGAAACACCATATATTTT.

This clonotype was picked up a small number of times. V is TRBV27 and J is TRBJ2-5, with D perhaps TRBD1 or TRBD2 (6 bases each). V lost 5 bases, J lost 2 bases, and 12 bases lay in between. Germline V gene data show CDR1 as MNHEY and CDR2 as SMNVEV (reference sequence). The CDR3 is 14 residues long. DNA of the CDR3: TGTGCCAGCAGTCCCGGGGGCCTACAAGAGACCCAGTACTTC. Encoded protein: CASSPGGLQETQYF.